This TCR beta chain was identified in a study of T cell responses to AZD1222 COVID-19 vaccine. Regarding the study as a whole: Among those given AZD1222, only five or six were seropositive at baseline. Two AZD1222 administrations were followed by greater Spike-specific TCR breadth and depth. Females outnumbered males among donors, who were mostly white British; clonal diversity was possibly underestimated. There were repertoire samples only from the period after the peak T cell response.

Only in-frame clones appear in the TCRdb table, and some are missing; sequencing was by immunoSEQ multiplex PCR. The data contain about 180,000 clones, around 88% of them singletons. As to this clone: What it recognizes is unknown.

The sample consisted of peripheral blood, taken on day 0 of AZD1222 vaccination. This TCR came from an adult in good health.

For the CDR3, the DNA is TGTGCCAGCAGTTACAGGGAGACGAGCGGGGAGCTGTTTTTT. It translates to CASSYRETSGELFF. The rearrangement uses TRBV6-6 and TRBJ2-2; D possibly corresponds to TRBD2 (5 bases). Germline V CDR1 and CDR2: MNHNY, SVGAGI (reference sequence). V was shortened by 2 bases and J by 7 bases, with 11 bases between the two germline ends. The length of the CDR3 is 14 residues.